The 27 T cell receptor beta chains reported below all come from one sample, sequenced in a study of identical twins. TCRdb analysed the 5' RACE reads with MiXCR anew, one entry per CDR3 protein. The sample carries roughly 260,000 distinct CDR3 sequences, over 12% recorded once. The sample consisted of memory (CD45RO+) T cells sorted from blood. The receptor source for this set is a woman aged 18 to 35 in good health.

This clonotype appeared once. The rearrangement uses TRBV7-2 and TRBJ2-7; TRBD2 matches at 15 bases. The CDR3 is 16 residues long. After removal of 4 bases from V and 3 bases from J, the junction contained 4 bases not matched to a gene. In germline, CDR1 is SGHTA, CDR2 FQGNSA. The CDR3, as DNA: TGTGCCAGCAGCTCCCCGGGACTAGCGGGGGGCTACGAGCAGTACTTC. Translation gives CASSSPGLAGGYEQYF.

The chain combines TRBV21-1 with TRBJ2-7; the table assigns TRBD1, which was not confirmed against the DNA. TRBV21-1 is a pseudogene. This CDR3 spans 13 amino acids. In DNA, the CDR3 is TGTGCCAGCAGCGACCGGGACATTTACGAGCAGTACTTC. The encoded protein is CASSDRDIYEQYF.

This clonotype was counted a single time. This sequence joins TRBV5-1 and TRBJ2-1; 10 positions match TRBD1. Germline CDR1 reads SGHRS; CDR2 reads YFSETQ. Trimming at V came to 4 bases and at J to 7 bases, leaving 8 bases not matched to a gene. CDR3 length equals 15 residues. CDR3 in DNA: TGCGCCAGCAGCCAGGGGTGGACAGGGGGAAATGAGCAGTTCTTC. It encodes CASSQGWTGGNEQFF. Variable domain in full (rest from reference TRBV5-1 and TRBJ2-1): KAGVTQTPRYLIKTRGQQVTLSCSPISGHRSVSWYQQTPGQGLQFLFEYFSETQRNKGNFPGRFSGRQFSNSRSEMNVSTLELGDSALYLCASSQGWTGGNEQFFGPGTRLTVL.

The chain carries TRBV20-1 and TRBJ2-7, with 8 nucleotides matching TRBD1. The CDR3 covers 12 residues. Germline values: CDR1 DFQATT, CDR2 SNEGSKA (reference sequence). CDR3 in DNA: TGCAGCTCGGGACAGGACTTCTACGAGCAGTACTTC. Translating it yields CSSGQDFYEQYF.

The CDR3 here is CASSYSTASPLHF. CDR3 sequence (DNA): TGTGCCAGCAGTTACTCGACTGCTTCACCCCTCCACTTT. The V call is TRBV6-5, the J call TRBJ1-6; D remains ambiguous. Germline CDR1 MNHEY, CDR2 SVGAGI. Deletions cut 0 bases from V and 9 bases from J, with 6 bases between. The CDR3 runs to 13 residues.

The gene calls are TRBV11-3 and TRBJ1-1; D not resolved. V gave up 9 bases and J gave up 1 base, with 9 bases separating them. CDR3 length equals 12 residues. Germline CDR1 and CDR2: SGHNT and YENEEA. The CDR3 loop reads CASTDGNTEAFF. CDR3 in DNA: TGTGCCAGTACCGACGGGAACACTGAAGCTTTCTTT.

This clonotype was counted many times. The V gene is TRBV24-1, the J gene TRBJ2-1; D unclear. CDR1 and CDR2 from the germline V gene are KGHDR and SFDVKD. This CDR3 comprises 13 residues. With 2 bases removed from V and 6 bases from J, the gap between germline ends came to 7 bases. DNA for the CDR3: TGTGCCACCAGTGATTGGGGTAGCAATGAGCAGTTCTTC. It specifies CATSDWGSNEQFF.

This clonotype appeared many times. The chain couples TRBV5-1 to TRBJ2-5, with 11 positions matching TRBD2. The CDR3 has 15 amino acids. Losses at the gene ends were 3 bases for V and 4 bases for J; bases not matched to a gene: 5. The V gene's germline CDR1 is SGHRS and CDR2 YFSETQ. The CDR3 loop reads CASSSGTSGVETQYF. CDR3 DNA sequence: TGCGCCAGCAGCTCGGGGACTAGCGGTGTAGAGACCCAGTACTTC.

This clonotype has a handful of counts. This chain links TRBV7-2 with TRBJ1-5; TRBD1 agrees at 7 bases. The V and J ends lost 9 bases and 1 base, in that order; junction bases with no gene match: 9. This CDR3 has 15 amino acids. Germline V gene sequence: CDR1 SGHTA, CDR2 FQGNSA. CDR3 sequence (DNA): TGTGCCAGTTTGCGGGACAGAGTGAGCAATCAGCCCCAGCATTTT. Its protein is CASLRDRVSNQPQHF.

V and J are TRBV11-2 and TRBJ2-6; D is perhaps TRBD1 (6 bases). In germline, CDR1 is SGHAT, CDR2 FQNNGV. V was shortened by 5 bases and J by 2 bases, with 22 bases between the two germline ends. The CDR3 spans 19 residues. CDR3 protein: CASSEWPTGQLPGANVLTF. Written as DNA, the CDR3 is TGTGCCAGCAGCGAATGGCCGACTGGACAGCTTCCTGGGGCCAACGTCCTGACTTTC. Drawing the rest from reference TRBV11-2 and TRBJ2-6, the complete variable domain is EAGVAQSPRYKIIEKRQSVAFWCNPISGHATLYWYQQILGQGPKLLIQFQNNGVVDDSQLPKDRFSAERLKGVDSTLKIQPAKLEDSAVYLCASSEWPTGQLPGANVLTFGAGSRLTVL.

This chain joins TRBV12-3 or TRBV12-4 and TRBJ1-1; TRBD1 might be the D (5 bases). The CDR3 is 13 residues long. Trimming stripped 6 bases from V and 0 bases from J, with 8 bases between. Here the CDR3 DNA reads TGTGCCAGCAGGGGACTCATGAACACTGAAGCTTTCTTT. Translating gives CASRGLMNTEAFF.

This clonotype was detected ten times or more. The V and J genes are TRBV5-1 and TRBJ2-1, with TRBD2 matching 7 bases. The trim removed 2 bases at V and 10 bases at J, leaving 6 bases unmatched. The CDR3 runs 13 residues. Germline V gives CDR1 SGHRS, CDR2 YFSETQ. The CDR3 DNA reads TGCGCCAGCAGCTTTACTCAAGCGGGGGAGCAGTTCTTC. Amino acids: CASSFTQAGEQFF. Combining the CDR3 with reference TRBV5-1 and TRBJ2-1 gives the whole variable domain KAGVTQTPRYLIKTRGQQVTLSCSPISGHRSVSWYQQTPGQGLQFLFEYFSETQRNKGNFPGRFSGRQFSNSRSEMNVSTLELGDSALYLCASSFTQAGEQFFGPGTRLTVL.

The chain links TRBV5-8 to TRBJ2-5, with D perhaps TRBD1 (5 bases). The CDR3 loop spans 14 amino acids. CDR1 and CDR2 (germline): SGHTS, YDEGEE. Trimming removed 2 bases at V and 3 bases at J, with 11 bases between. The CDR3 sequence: CASSLRGTEETQYF. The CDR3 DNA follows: TGTGCCAGCAGCTTAAGGGGAACGGAAGAGACCCAGTACTTC.

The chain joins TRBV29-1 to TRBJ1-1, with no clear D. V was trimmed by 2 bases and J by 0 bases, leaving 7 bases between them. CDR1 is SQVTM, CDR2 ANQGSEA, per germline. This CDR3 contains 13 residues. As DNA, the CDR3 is TGCAGCGTTGAACCGGGATTGAACACTGAAGCTTTCTTT. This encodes CSVEPGLNTEAFF. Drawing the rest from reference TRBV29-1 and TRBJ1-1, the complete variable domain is SAVISQKPSRDICQRGTSLTIQCQVDSQVTMMFWYRQQPGQSLTLIATANQGSEATYESGFVIDKFPISRPNLTFSTLTVSNMSPEDSSIYLCSVEPGLNTEAFFGQGTRLTVV.

The CDR3 here is CAWSRNAYQPQHF. CDR3 bases: TGTGCCTGGAGTCGCAATGCCTATCAGCCCCAGCATTTT. This chain connects TRBV30 to TRBJ1-5; no clear D. Germline lookup yields CDR1 GTSNPN and CDR2 SVGIG (reference sequence). Trimming shortened V by 2 bases and J by 5 bases, and 10 bases separated the two germline ends. The CDR3 contains 13 residues.

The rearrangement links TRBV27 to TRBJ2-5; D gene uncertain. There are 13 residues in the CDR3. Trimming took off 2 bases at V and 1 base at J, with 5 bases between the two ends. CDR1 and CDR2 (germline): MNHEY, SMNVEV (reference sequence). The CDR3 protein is CASSLRVQETQYF. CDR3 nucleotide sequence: TGTGCCAGCAGTTTACGGGTCCAAGAGACCCAGTACTTC.

This chain's CDR3 is CASSLGLWETQYF. As DNA, the CDR3 is TGTGCCAGCAGCCTCGGACTGTGGGAGACCCAGTACTTC. The chain employs TRBV6-2 or TRBV6-3 and TRBJ2-5; D is possibly TRBD2 (5 bases). V lost 6 bases and J lost 5, with 13 bases in between. Germline V gene data show CDR1 as MNHEY and CDR2 as SVGEGT. The CDR3 is 13 amino acids.

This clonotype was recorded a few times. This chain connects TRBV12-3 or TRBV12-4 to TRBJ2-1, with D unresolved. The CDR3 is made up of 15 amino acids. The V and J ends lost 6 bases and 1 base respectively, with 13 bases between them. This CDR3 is CASSRSEMSYNEQFF. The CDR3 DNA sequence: TGTGCCAGCAGCAGAAGCGAGATGTCCTACAATGAGCAGTTCTTC.

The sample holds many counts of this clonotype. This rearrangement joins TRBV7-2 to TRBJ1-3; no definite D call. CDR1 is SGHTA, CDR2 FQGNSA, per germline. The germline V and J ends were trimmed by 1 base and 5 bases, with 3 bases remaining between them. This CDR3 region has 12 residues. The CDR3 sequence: CASSLERNTIYF. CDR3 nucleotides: TGTGCCAGCAGCTTAGAGAGAAACACCATATATTTT.

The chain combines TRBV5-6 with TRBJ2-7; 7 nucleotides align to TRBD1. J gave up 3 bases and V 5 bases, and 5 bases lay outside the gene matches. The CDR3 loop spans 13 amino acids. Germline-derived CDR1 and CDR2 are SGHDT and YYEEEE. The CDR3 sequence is CASRPRTGYEQYF. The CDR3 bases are TGTGCCAGCAGGCCCCGGACAGGCTACGAGCAGTACTTC.

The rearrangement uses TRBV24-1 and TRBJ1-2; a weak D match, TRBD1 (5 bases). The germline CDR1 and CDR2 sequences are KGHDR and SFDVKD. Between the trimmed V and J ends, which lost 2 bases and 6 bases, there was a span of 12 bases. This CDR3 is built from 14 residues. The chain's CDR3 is CATSDSGGADGYTF. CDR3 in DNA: TGTGCCACCAGTGATTCCGGGGGAGCGGATGGCTACACCTTC.

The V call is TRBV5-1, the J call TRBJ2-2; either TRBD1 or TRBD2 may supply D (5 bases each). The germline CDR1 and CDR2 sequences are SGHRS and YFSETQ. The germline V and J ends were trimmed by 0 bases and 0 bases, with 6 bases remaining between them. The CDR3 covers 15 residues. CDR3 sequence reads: CASSLAGPNTGELFF. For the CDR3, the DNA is TGCGCCAGCAGCTTGGCGGGGCCGAACACCGGGGAGCTGTTTTTT. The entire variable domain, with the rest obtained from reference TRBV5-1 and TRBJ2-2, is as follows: KAGVTQTPRYLIKTRGQQVTLSCSPISGHRSVSWYQQTPGQGLQFLFEYFSETQRNKGNFPGRFSGRQFSNSRSEMNVSTLELGDSALYLCASSLAGPNTGELFFGEGSRLTVL.

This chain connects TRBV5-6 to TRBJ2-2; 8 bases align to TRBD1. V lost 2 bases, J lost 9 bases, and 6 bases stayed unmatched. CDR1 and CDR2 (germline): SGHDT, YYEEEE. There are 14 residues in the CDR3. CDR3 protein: CASSFDRGWRELFF. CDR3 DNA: TGTGCCAGCAGCTTTGACAGGGGATGGAGGGAGCTGTTTTTT.

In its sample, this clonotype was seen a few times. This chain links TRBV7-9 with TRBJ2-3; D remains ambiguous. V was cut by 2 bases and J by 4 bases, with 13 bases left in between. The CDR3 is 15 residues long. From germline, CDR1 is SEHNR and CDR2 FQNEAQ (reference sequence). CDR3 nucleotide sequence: TGTGCCAGCAGCTTATCTCACTACATTTCAGATACGCAGTATTTT. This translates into CASSLSHYISDTQYF.

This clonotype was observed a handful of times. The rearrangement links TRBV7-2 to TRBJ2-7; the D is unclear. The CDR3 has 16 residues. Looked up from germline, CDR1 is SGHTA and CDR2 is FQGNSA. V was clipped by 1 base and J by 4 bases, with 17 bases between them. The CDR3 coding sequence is TGTGCCAGCAGCTTAGATCGCTTTATTGGCCCATACGAGCAGTACTTC. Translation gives CASSLDRFIGPYEQYF.

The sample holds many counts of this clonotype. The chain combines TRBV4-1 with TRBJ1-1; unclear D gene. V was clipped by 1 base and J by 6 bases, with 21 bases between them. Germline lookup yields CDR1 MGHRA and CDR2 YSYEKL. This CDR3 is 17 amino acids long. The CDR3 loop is CASSQGESALGLSEAFF. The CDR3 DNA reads TGCGCCAGCAGCCAAGGAGAGTCGGCGCTTGGGTTATCTGAAGCTTTCTTT.

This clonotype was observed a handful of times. CDR3 protein: CASSRKFLAGGHNEQFF. The DNA for the CDR3 is TGTGCCAGCAGCCGTAAGTTCCTAGCGGGGGGACACAATGAGCAGTTCTTC. The chain employs TRBV9 and TRBJ2-1; 11 bases agree with TRBD2. J was trimmed by 5 bases and V by 4 bases; bases with no gene match: 11. There are 17 residues in the CDR3. Germline CDR1 reads SGDLS; CDR2 reads YYNGEE.